Below are 13 T cell receptor beta chains sequenced from a single sample in a study of T cells in Graves' hyperthyroidism and ophthalmopathy. TCR beta CDR3 region amplification was performed from RNA transcripts. During a first-round RT-PCR of the TCR CDR3, the HTBI primer set was used. One entry per CDR3 protein, called by TCRdb with MiXCR from the multiplex PCR reads. The sample has 500,000 to 800,000 distinct CDR3 sequences, about 45% seen once. Sequenced: peripheral blood or thyroid tissue (not recorded which). The receptors originated from an adult man with Graves' disease, either hyperthyroidism or ophthalmopathy (not recorded which).

Concerning this clonotype: This likely comes from a read error, as the CDR3 has no conserved phenylalanine or tryptophan at its end. The DNA is omitted, as the CDR3 cannot be located on it reliably, and the CDR3 follows TCRdb's listing. The chain uses TRBV20-1 and TRBJ2-7; TRBD1 is the table's D call and was not checked against the DNA. Germline-derived CDR1 and CDR2 are DFQATT and SNEGSKA (reference sequence). Inclusive of both ends, the CDR3 amounts to 8 amino acids. CDR3 in amino acids: CSANWAGA.

This clonotype was picked up a small number of times. The junction shows a germline mismatch at one end, possibly a read error. The genes are TRBV11-2 and TRBJ1-5; no definite D call. The CDR3 length is 14 residues. Germline V gene lookup returns CDR1 SGHAT and CDR2 FQNNGV. CDR3 loop: CASSQDPENQPQHF. DNA for the CDR3: TGCGCCAGCAGCCAAGATCCCGAGAATCAGCCCCAGCATTTT.

This chain uses TRBV5-1 with TRBJ2-2; perhaps TRBD1 as D (5 bases). In germline, CDR1 is SGHRS, CDR2 YFSETQ. Trimming cost V 0 bases and J 0 bases, with 6 bases left between them. This CDR3 spans 15 amino acids. The CDR3 DNA sequence: TGCGCCAGCAGCTTGGCGACAGCGAACACCGGGGAGCTGTTTTTT. Translation gives CASSLATANTGELFF.

This clonotype was seen only once. CDR3 DNA: TGTGCCAGTAACGGCAGCGTGGGGTTTAATCAGCCCCAGCATTTT. Translated, it gives CASNGSVGFNQPQHF. The chain uses TRBV19 and TRBJ1-5; D gene unclear. Germline assignment: CDR1 LNHDA and CDR2 SQIVND (reference sequence). V lost 7 bases, J lost 4 bases, and 17 bases lay in between. The CDR3 totals 15 residues.

This clonotype was seen more than once but under ten times. V and J are TRBV15 and TRBJ1-4; 8 nucleotides align to TRBD1. The CDR3 spans 19 residues. Germline CDR1 reads LNHNV; CDR2 reads YYDKDF (reference sequence). V lost 0 bases and J lost 3; bases outside the gene matches: 12. CDR3 nucleotides: TGTGCCACCAGCAGAGATTGGCCCAGGGGGCGGTTAGCTAATGAAAAACTGTTTTTT. This encodes CATSRDWPRGRLANEKLFF.

The J gene is TRBJ1-4, the V gene TRBV15; no firm D call. V dropped 8 bases and J dropped 0 bases, with 16 bases sitting between them. The CDR3 runs 16 residues. The germline CDR1 and CDR2 sequences are LNHNV and YYDKDF (reference sequence). The CDR3: CATRRDLAATNEKLFF. The CDR3, as DNA: TGTGCCACCCGGAGAGATCTGGCAGCAACTAATGAAAAACTGTTTTTT. The full variable domain, in which reference TRBV15 and TRBJ1-4 provide the parts outside the CDR3, is DAMVIQNPRYQVTQFGKPVTLSCSQTLNHNVMYWYQQKSSQAPKLLFHYYDKDFNNEADTPDNFQSRRPNTSFCFLDIRSPGLGDTAMYLCATRRDLAATNEKLFFGSGTQLSVL.

There are a few counts of this clonotype. J is TRBJ2-5 and V is TRBV5-1; TRBD2 is a possible D gene (5 bases). This CDR3 is 13 amino acids long. Germline V CDR1 and CDR2: SGHRS, YFSETQ. V was pared by 4 bases and J by 4 bases, with 11 bases between. The CDR3 here is CASSVRARETQYF. The CDR3 DNA reads TGCGCCAGCAGCGTGCGGGCTCGAGAGACCCAGTACTTC. The variable domain in full, completed from reference TRBV5-1 and TRBJ2-5, reads KAGVTQTPRYLIKTRGQQVTLSCSPISGHRSVSWYQQTPGQGLQFLFEYFSETQRNKGNFPGRFSGRQFSNSRSEMNVSTLELGDSALYLCASSVRARETQYFGPGTRLLVL.

This clonotype occurred a few times. The J gene is TRBJ1-1, the V gene TRBV19; weak D call: TRBD1 (6 bases). The CDR3 loop spans 13 amino acids. Trimming took 6 bases from V and 8 from J, leaving 16 bases between them. The germline gives CDR1 LNHDA, CDR2 SQIVND (reference sequence). CDR3 coding DNA: TGTGCCAGTAGAATCCCTGGGACAACAGAAGCTTTCTTT. Translation: CASRIPGTTEAFF. The whole variable domain, remainder taken from reference TRBV19 and TRBJ1-1, is DGGITQSPKYLFRKEGQNVTLSCEQNLNHDAMYWYRQDPGQGLRLIYYSQIVNDFQKGDIAEGYSVSREKKESFPLTVTSAQKNPTAFYLCASRIPGTTEAFFGQGTRLTVV.

The chain is built from TRBV29-1 and TRBJ2-5, with no clear D. This CDR3 has 11 amino acids. V was cut by 4 bases and J by 11 bases, with 14 bases left in between. Germline-derived CDR1 and CDR2 are SQVTM and ANQGSEA. CDR3 in amino acids: CSVGGWSEQYF. CDR3 sequence (DNA): TGCAGCGTTGGAGGATGGAGTGAGCAGTACTTC.

A single count supports this clonotype. The chain carries TRBV7-2 and TRBJ2-7; 7 positions agree with TRBD1. CDR3 size: 15 residues. V gave up 0 bases and J gave up 1 base; unmatched junction bases: 3. Germline CDR1 SGHTA, CDR2 FQGNSA. The CDR3 sequence: CASSLAPTGSYEQYF. The DNA of the CDR3 is TGTGCCAGCAGCTTAGCACCGACAGGGTCCTACGAGCAGTACTTC.

As for this clonotype: The conserved phenylalanine or tryptophan is not found at the CDR3 terminus, so this likely reflects a read error. This rearrangement joins TRBV20-1 to TRBJ1-2; D remains ambiguous. There are 12 residues in the CDR3. V was cut by 3 bases and J by 2 bases, with 7 bases left in between. Germline V gene data show CDR1 as DFQATT and CDR2 as SNEGSKA (reference sequence). The CDR3 DNA reads TGCAGTGCTAGCGCAGACAACTATGGCTACACCCTC. Translation: CSASADNYGYTL.

A few counts support this clonotype. V and J are TRBV2 and TRBJ2-7, with 7 positions matching TRBD1. The CDR3 has 13 residues. The V gene's germline CDR1 is SNHLY and CDR2 FYNNEI. The V and J ends lost 9 bases and 3 bases, in that order; junction bases with no gene match: 8. The CDR3 region is CASKTGQSYEQYF. The CDR3 region has the DNA TGTGCCAGTAAAACGGGACAGAGCTACGAGCAGTACTTC. Drawing the rest from reference TRBV2 and TRBJ2-7, the complete variable domain is EPEVTQTPSHQVTQMGQEVILRCVPISNHLYFYWYRQILGQKVEFLVSFYNNEISEKSEIFDDQFSVERPDGSNFTLKIRSTKLEDSAMYFCASKTGQSYEQYFGPGTRLTVT.

The chain joins TRBV15 to TRBJ1-1; TRBD1 matches at 9 bases. Trimming removed 3 bases from V and 3 bases from J; junction bases left unmatched: 11. CDR3 length equals 17 residues. The germline V gene has CDR1 LNHNV and CDR2 YYDKDF (reference sequence). The CDR3, as DNA: TGTGCCACCAGCAGTCTTCGGACAGGGGCCCGGTACACTGAAGCTTTCTTT. Its translation is CATSSLRTGARYTEAFF. Full variable domain (rest looked up from reference TRBV15 and TRBJ1-1): DAMVIQNPRYQVTQFGKPVTLSCSQTLNHNVMYWYQQKSSQAPKLLFHYYDKDFNNEADTPDNFQSRRPNTSFCFLDIRSPGLGDTAMYLCATSSLRTGARYTEAFFGQGTRLTVV.